These 32 T cell receptor beta chains were all obtained from the same sample, sequenced in a study of blood T cell repertoires in COVID-19 (dated by TCRdb to the early 2020s). Libraries came from the immunoSEQ multiplex PCR assay. In its TCRdb copy, this immuneACCESS table keeps in-frame sequences only and misses some clones. Where compared with another copy, unresolved V genes explain less than half of these, and the others have no known cause. The sample table records about 140,000 clones; less than 80% of these occur just once. The top ten clonotypes cover 4.5% of the sample. Sequenced sample: peripheral blood. The origin of the receptors is a woman at least 80 years old with active or convalescent COVID-19.

The chain employs TRBV18 and TRBJ1-2; no firm D call. The germline gives CDR1 KGHSH, CDR2 LQKENI. The CDR3 runs 13 residues. V was trimmed by 3 bases and J by 5 bases, leaving 10 bases between them. DNA for the CDR3: TGTGCCAGCTCACCCCAAGACAAATATGGCTACACCTTC. Protein product: CASSPQDKYGYTF.

J is TRBJ2-5 and V is TRBV2; 12 bases align to TRBD2. The CDR3 contains 15 residues. V lost 6 bases and J lost 2; bases outside the gene matches: 4. Germline V gene lookup returns CDR1 SNHLY and CDR2 FYNNEI. The CDR3 DNA sequence: TGTGCCAGCAGAGGACTAGCGGGACCACAAGAGACCCAGTACTTC. Protein: CASRGLAGPQETQYF.

The chain is built from TRBV11-2 and TRBJ2-7; D is ambiguous. Trimming removed 4 bases from V and 1 base from J, with 2 bases in between. The CDR3 contains 11 residues. Looked up from germline, CDR1 is SGHAT and CDR2 is FQNNGV. CDR3 loop: CASSSSYEQYF. The CDR3 DNA follows: TGTGCCAGCAGCTCATCCTACGAGCAGTACTTC.

The V and J genes are TRBV3-1 (or the pseudogene TRBV3-2) and TRBJ1-3, with D unresolved. CDR1 is LGHDT, CDR2 YNNKEL, per germline (reference sequence). With 8 bases removed from V and 0 bases from J, the gap between germline ends came to 8 bases. The CDR3 is made up of 13 amino acids. The CDR3 region is CASGPTSGNTIYF. The CDR3 region has the DNA TGTGCCAGCGGGCCCACCTCTGGAAACACCATATATTTT.

V and J are TRBV3-1 (or the pseudogene TRBV3-2) and TRBJ1-6, with D possibly being TRBD1 (5 bases). CDR1 is LGHDT and CDR2 is YNNKEL in the germline V gene (reference sequence). Trimming pared 2 bases from V and 7 bases from J, leaving 9 bases between. There are 14 residues in the CDR3. In nucleotides, the CDR3 is TGTGCCAGCAGCCAATTTCAGGGAAATTCACCCCTCCACTTT. It codes for CASSQFQGNSPLHF.

This chain uses TRBV11-2 with TRBJ2-6; perhaps TRBD1 as D (6 bases). The CDR3 is made up of 17 amino acids. The germline CDR1 and CDR2 sequences are SGHAT and FQNNGV. V shed 4 bases and J shed 0 bases, with 13 bases lying between them. The CDR3 DNA is TGTGCCAGCAGCTCCCGGACAGCCTTCTCTGGGGCCAACGTCCTGACTTTC. Its protein product is CASSSRTAFSGANVLTF.

The chain employs TRBV2 and TRBJ2-7; D not certain. This CDR3 has 11 amino acids. V lost 4 bases to trimming and J lost 5 bases, with 6 bases between them. The germline gives CDR1 SNHLY, CDR2 FYNNEI. CDR3 loop: CASSVVDEQYF. As DNA, the CDR3 is TGTGCCAGCAGTGTTGTAGACGAGCAGTACTTC.

V usage is TRBV2 and J usage is TRBJ2-3; TRBD2 matches at 8 bases. The CDR3 sequence is 17 residues long. With 4 bases clipped from V and 6 bases from J, the junction kept 15 bases outside the gene matches. Germline V gene lookup returns CDR1 SNHLY and CDR2 FYNNEI. The CDR3 sequence: CASSGTNSGGPYDTQYF. In DNA, the CDR3 is TGTGCCAGCAGTGGGACCAACTCGGGGGGGCCATATGATACGCAGTATTTT.

The chain couples TRBV9 to TRBJ2-2; weak D call: TRBD2 (7 bases). Germline V gene sequence: CDR1 SGDLS, CDR2 YYNGEE. This CDR3 contains 16 residues. The ends were cut back, 7 bases at V and 1 base at J, with 17 bases in the middle. The CDR3 spells CASGETGGWNTGELFF. The CDR3 DNA follows: TGTGCCAGCGGCGAAACGGGGGGCTGGAACACCGGGGAGCTGTTTTTT.

The chain has TRBV3-1 (or the pseudogene TRBV3-2) and TRBJ2-1, with D perhaps matching TRBD1 (5 bases). This CDR3 comprises 14 residues. V was pared by 2 bases and J by 9 bases, with 14 bases between. Germline V CDR1 and CDR2: LGHDT, YNNKEL (reference sequence). As DNA, the CDR3 is TGTGCCAGCAGCCAACTCAGGGAAACAGGTGAGCAGTTCTTC. As protein: CASSQLRETGEQFF.

The chain employs TRBV19 and TRBJ1-2, with 8 nucleotides matching TRBD1. Germline V gives CDR1 LNHDA, CDR2 SQIVND (reference sequence). The CDR3 totals 15 residues. Trimming cost V 5 bases and J 3 bases; bases outside gene matches: 8. CDR3: CASSEIRGRDYGYTF. The CDR3 DNA reads as TGTGCCAGTAGTGAAATCAGGGGGCGCGACTATGGCTACACCTTC.

The gene calls are TRBV6-1 and TRBJ1-5, with D possibly being TRBD1 (6 bases). This CDR3 contains 14 residues. V lost 1 base, J lost 7 bases, and 11 bases lay in between. Germline assignment: CDR1 MNHNS and CDR2 SASEGT. This chain's CDR3 is CASSEGGGLQPQHF. The DNA of the CDR3 is TGTGCCAGCAGTGAAGGAGGGGGTTTACAGCCCCAGCATTTT.

The chain has TRBV3-1 (or the pseudogene TRBV3-2) and TRBJ1-6; 9 bases align to TRBD1. The germline V gene encodes CDR1 LGHDT and CDR2 YNNKEL (reference sequence). J gave up 9 bases and V 4 bases, and 4 bases lay outside the gene matches. The CDR3 contains 14 residues. The CDR3, as DNA: TGTGCCAGCAGCCTGGGACAGGGAAGTTCACCCCTCCACTTT. Translation gives CASSLGQGSSPLHF.

This clone was observed a handful of times. The J gene is TRBJ2-7, the V gene TRBV5-1; 10 nucleotides match TRBD1. Germline assignment: CDR1 SGHRS and CDR2 YFSETQ. This CDR3 contains 14 residues. After removal of 6 bases from V and 4 bases from J, the junction contained 7 bases not matched to a gene. For the CDR3, the DNA is TGCGCCAGCACCCTAGGGACAGGGGCGTACGAGCAGTACTTC. This encodes CASTLGTGAYEQYF.

The chain joins TRBV28 to TRBJ1-5; D gene uncertain. CDR3 size: 14 residues. The germline CDR1 and CDR2 sequences are MDHEN and SYDVKM. V lost 3 bases and J 6 bases, leaving 12 bases between the germline ends. The chain's CDR3 is CASSLGLPVQPQHF. DNA of the CDR3: TGTGCCAGCAGTTTGGGCCTCCCCGTTCAGCCCCAGCATTTT.

Only one count was recorded for this clone. The J gene is TRBJ1-1, the V gene TRBV20-1; unclear D gene. V lost 1 base and J 10 bases, leaving 10 bases between the germline ends. Germline assignment: CDR1 DFQATT and CDR2 SNEGSKA (reference sequence). The CDR3 totals 11 residues. CDR3 in DNA: TGCAGTGCTAGAGTCGGCCCGGGAGCTTTCTTT. It specifies CSARVGPGAFF.

The rearrangement uses TRBV5-1 and TRBJ2-7, with D unclear. Germline CDR1 and CDR2: SGHRS and YFSETQ. V lost 0 bases and J lost 1, with 5 bases in between. CDR3 size: 13 residues. CDR3 region: CASSLAPSYEQYF. The CDR3 DNA sequence: TGCGCCAGCAGCTTGGCCCCGTCCTACGAGCAGTACTTC.

V usage is TRBV5-1 and J usage is TRBJ1-4; maybe TRBD1 (5 bases). CDR1 is SGHRS and CDR2 is YFSETQ in the germline V gene. There are 13 residues in the CDR3. Trimming took off 6 bases at V and 5 bases at J, with 11 bases between the two ends. CDR3 region: CASNRNPNEKLFF. CDR3 coding DNA: TGCGCCAGCAACAGGAACCCGAATGAAAAACTGTTTTTT.

The chain recombines TRBV12-5 with TRBJ2-1; D unclear. The CDR3 has 20 residues. Germline CDR1 and CDR2: LGHNT and FRNRAP. Deletions cut 7 bases from V and 10 bases from J, with 38 bases between. The CDR3 region has the DNA TGTGCTAGTGAAGAACATAACCTTAACTTCAATCGTAATAAGGTGCGGGAGCAGTTCTTC. It translates to CASEEHNLNFNRNKVREQFF.

This sequence joins TRBV18 and TRBJ1-4; D gene unclear. The V gene lost 4 bases and the J gene lost 4 bases, with 7 bases spanning the gap. CDR3 length: 13 residues. Germline CDR1 is KGHSH and CDR2 is LQKENI. The CDR3 protein is CASSQQSNEKLFF. The CDR3 DNA reads TGTGCCAGCTCACAACAGAGTAATGAAAAACTGTTTTTT.

The CDR3 spells CASSPGTTPNYSNQPQHF. The CDR3, as DNA: TGTGCCAGTAGCCCAGGGACAACCCCAAACTATAGCAATCAGCCCCAGCATTTT. The gene calls are TRBV19 and TRBJ1-5, with D perhaps TRBD1 (6 bases). This CDR3 is 18 amino acids long. Trimming took 6 bases from V and 0 from J, leaving 21 bases between them. Looked up from germline, CDR1 is LNHDA and CDR2 is SQIVND (reference sequence).

This clone was seen a handful of times. Additional DNA sequences in this sample encode the identical CDR3. The chain recombines TRBV4-3 with TRBJ1-2, with a possible D match to TRBD1 (6 bases). Germline-derived CDR1 and CDR2 are LGHNA and YSLEER. Trimming removed 1 base at V and 2 bases at J, with 8 bases between. The CDR3 has 14 amino acids. The CDR3 loop reads CASSQGTGNYGYTF. Here the CDR3 DNA reads TGCGCCAGCAGCCAAGGAACAGGGAACTATGGCTACACCTTC.

The rearrangement links TRBV7-2 to TRBJ2-1; 11 bases match TRBD2. Unmatched junction bases numbered 9, after V lost 2 bases and J lost 6 bases. Germline CDR1 SGHTA, CDR2 FQGNSA. This CDR3 is 17 amino acids long. CDR3 nucleotide sequence: TGTGCCAGCAGCTTACTAGCGGGGGGCGCAAATTCCAATGAGCAGTTCTTC. Protein sequence: CASSLLAGGANSNEQFF.

The chain combines TRBV10-1 with TRBJ1-1; no definite D call. The CDR3 sequence is 15 residues long. V shed 7 bases and J shed 1 base, with 16 bases lying between them. Germline V lookup: CDR1 WNHNN, CDR2 SYGVQD (reference sequence). CDR3 in amino acids: CASITLKSPNTEAFF. The CDR3 bases are TGCGCCAGCATCACTCTCAAGAGCCCGAACACTGAAGCTTTCTTT.

This clone appeared a few times. The CDR3 loop is CASSSDRVGIAQFF. CDR3 DNA: TGTGCCAGCAGCAGCGACAGGGTAGGCATTGCTCAGTTCTTC. The chain combines TRBV7-9 with TRBJ2-1, with TRBD1 matching over 7 bases. V shed 5 bases, J shed 13 bases, and the junction held 14 bases outside the gene matches. The CDR3 loop spans 14 amino acids. Germline assignment: CDR1 SEHNR and CDR2 FQNEAQ (reference sequence).

The chain is built from TRBV5-8 and TRBJ2-6, with TRBD1 matching 8 bases. The V and J ends lost 6 bases and 0 bases, in that order; junction bases with no gene match: 14. The CDR3 extends over 19 amino acids. Germline CDR1 and CDR2: SGHTS and YDEGEE. CDR3 bases: TGTGCCAGCAACCCATGGACAGGGACCGAACTCTCTGGGGCCAACGTCCTGACTTTC. It yields the protein CASNPWTGTELSGANVLTF. Using reference TRBV5-8 and TRBJ2-6 for the parts outside the CDR3, the full variable domain is EAGVTQSPTHLIKTRGQQATLRCSPISGHTSVYWYQQALGLGLQFLLWYDEGEERNRGNFPPRFSGRQFPNYSSELNVNALELEDSALYLCASNPWTGTELSGANVLTFGAGSRLTVL.

This clone came up a few times. V usage is TRBV27 and J usage is TRBJ1-1; 11 bases are a match to TRBD1. CDR1 is MNHEY, CDR2 SMNVEV, per germline (reference sequence). The CDR3 totals 17 residues. J gave up 1 base and V 3 bases, and 7 bases lay outside the gene matches. The CDR3 is CASSFGQGAPPNTEAFF. For the CDR3, the DNA is TGTGCCAGCAGTTTCGGACAGGGGGCTCCACCGAACACTGAAGCTTTCTTT.

The chain links TRBV11-2 to TRBJ2-1; D may be TRBD1 (7 bases). The CDR3 contains 16 residues. The germline gives CDR1 SGHAT, CDR2 FQNNGV. The germline V and J ends were trimmed by 1 base and 9 bases, with 19 bases remaining between them. The CDR3: CASSLVAGGMFGEQFF. The CDR3 DNA reads TGTGCCAGCAGCTTAGTGGCAGGGGGGATGTTCGGTGAGCAGTTCTTC.

The CDR3, as DNA: TGTGCCAGCAGCCTTCCGCCGGGACAGGGGGTCGAGCAGTACTTC. This codes for CASSLPPGQGVEQYF. J is TRBJ2-7 and V is TRBV16, with TRBD1 matching over 11 bases. The junction had 8 bases not matched to a gene; V was cut back by 4 bases and J by 6 bases. Germline V gives CDR1 KGHSY, CDR2 FQNENV. The CDR3 extends over 15 amino acids.

This clone was seen only a few times. The chain couples TRBV2 to TRBJ1-1; maybe TRBD1 (5 bases). The V end was cut by 8 bases, the J end by 6 bases, with 19 bases between. Germline CDR1 SNHLY, CDR2 FYNNEI. The CDR3 extends over 14 amino acids. CDR3 sequence reads: CASSASGGRAEAFF. The CDR3 region has the DNA TGTGCCAGCTCCGCCTCCGGGGGTCGAGCTGAAGCTTTCTTT.

This clone was seen once. The chain links TRBV2 to TRBJ2-2; tentative D call: TRBD1 (6 bases). The CDR3 is 15 residues long. V was pared by 5 bases and J by 0 bases, with 10 bases between. Germline lookup yields CDR1 SNHLY and CDR2 FYNNEI. In nucleotides, the CDR3 is TGTGCCAGCAGTACACAGGGAGCGAACACCGGGGAGCTGTTTTTT. It specifies CASSTQGANTGELFF.

This clone has only one observation. The genes are TRBV7-6 and TRBJ2-4, with 7 bases matching TRBD1. The V gene's germline CDR1 is SGHVS and CDR2 FNYEAQ. This CDR3 spans 15 amino acids. With 2 bases clipped from V and 8 bases from J, the junction kept 9 bases outside the gene matches. CDR3 region: CASSLSGDRFDIQYF. The DNA of the CDR3 is TGTGCCAGCAGCTTATCAGGGGACAGATTCGACATTCAGTACTTC.